Listed below are T cell receptor beta chains from one sample, sequenced in a study of blood T cell repertoires in COVID-19. The protocol was immunoSEQ multiplex PCR, while the TCRdb copy is restricted to in-frame clones and leaves out a portion. The repertoire holds some 110,000 clones, with 86% as singletons. What was sequenced was peripheral blood. Source of these receptors: an older man who had recovered from COVID-19. The conserved cysteine and the conserved F or W are not part of the CDR3 here. The order of the fields is V gene, CDR3 protein.

V gene: TRBV5-6; CDR3 protein: ASRLQATGELF
V gene: TRBV9; CDR3 protein: ASSVGQGASYGYT
V gene: TRBV5-5; CDR3 protein: ASSLVGRAATKNIQY
V gene: TRBV9; CDR3 protein: ASSVGQTPGQGVSEQY
V gene: TRBV4-1; CDR3 protein: ASSQARILASGGSEQF
V gene: TRBV7-3; CDR3 protein: ASSSGGASQAF
V gene: TRBV5-1; CDR3 protein: ASSAGVQETQY
V gene: TRBV7-6; CDR3 protein: ASSLTMDEQY
V gene: TRBV13; CDR3 protein: ASSSSLNEQF
V gene: TRBV28; CDR3 protein: ASSPWTSGGRQGGNIQY
V gene: TRBV29-1; CDR3 protein: SGGTGETQY
V gene: TRBV28; CDR3 protein: ASRTGDRNYGYT
V gene: TRBV7-9; CDR3 protein: ASRFPAQGALDTQY
V gene: TRBV29-1; CDR3 protein: SVVRDIAGGRTEAF
V gene: TRBV10-3; CDR3 protein: AISGGSASSYEQY
V gene: TRBV5-4; CDR3 protein: ASSLKRERTYEQY
V gene: TRBV24-1; CDR3 protein: ATSDPAGDYGYT
V gene: TRBV7-9; CDR3 protein: ASSLGTGGRGNQPQH